The clone carrying this T cell receptor (beta chain) appeared a few times. Its antigen is undetermined. These data belong to a study of T cell repertoires in cytomegalovirus infection. Whole-study context: Recently described HLA-C-restricted plus well-studied HLA-B-restricted CMV epitopes were used. Public TCR beta signature analysis indicated the presence of both CMV infection and matching HLA type.

TCRdb reprocessed the reads via MiXCR and lists one record per CDR3 protein. The profile shows under 500,000 distinct CDR3 sequences, about 42% of them singletons. Study outcomes and limitations: Identification of carriers of CMV plus the relevant HLA was performed using cumulative public TCR beta family frequency. Dominating the ex vivo response were HLA-C-restricted CMV-specific TCR beta clonotypes.

Per the germline V gene, CDR1 is SGHAT and CDR2 is FQNNGV. The CDR3 extends over 15 amino acids. The trim removed 5 bases at V and 2 bases at J, leaving 6 bases unmatched. The receptor was derived from a human donor in good health (CMV status not recorded). Some clones in this sample may be carry-over from other donors' samples. Material: cultured PBMCs, obtained from culture after CMV antigen stimulation. The rearrangement links TRBV11-2 to TRBJ2-3; TRBD2 agrees at 8 bases. The CDR3 protein is CASSQFSGTTDTQYF. CDR3 sequence (DNA): TGTGCCAGCAGCCAGTTTAGCGGGACCACAGATACGCAGTATTTT.